This T cell receptor (beta chain) is from a study of blood T cell repertoires in COVID-19. The germline CDR1 and CDR2 sequences are LNHDA and SQIVND (reference sequence). The ends were cut back, 10 bases at V and 0 bases at J, with 13 bases in the middle. This CDR3 has 14 residues. The protocol was immunoSEQ multiplex PCR, while the TCRdb copy is restricted to in-frame clones and leaves out a portion. The sample shows approximately 140,000 clones, 80% to 90% of them seen only once. Sequenced material: peripheral blood. The TCR sequence derives from a woman between 55 and 75 years old with COVID-19, enrolled during active disease. The chain employs TRBV19 and TRBJ1-5, with D maybe TRBD1 (5 bases). The CDR3 DNA sequence: TGTGCCACCAAATGGGGGGATAGCAATCAGCCCCAGCATTTT. Encoded protein: CATKWGDSNQPQHF. The whole variable domain, remainder taken from reference TRBV19 and TRBJ1-5, is DGGITQSPKYLFRKEGQNVTLSCEQNLNHDAMYWYRQDPGQGLRLIYYSQIVNDFQKGDIAEGYSVSREKKESFPLTVTSAQKNPTAFYLCATKWGDSNQPQHFGDGTRLSIL.